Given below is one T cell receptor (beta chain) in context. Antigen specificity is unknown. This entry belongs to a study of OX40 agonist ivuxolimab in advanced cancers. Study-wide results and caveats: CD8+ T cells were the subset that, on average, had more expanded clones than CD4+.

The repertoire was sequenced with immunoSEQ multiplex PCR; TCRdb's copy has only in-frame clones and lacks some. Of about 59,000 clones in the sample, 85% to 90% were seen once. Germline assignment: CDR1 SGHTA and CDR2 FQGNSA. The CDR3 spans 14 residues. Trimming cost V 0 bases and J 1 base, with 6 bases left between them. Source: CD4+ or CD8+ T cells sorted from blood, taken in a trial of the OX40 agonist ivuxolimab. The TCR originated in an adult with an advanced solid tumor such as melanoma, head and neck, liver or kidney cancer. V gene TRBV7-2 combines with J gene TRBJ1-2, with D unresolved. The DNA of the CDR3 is TGTGCCAGCAGCTTAGCGGCCTATAACTATGGCTACACCTTC. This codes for CASSLAAYNYGYTF.